This T cell receptor (beta chain) was recorded in a study of cytotoxic CD8 clonotypes in ibrutinib-treated CLL. Sequenced by immunoSEQ multiplex PCR; TCRdb stores in-frame clones only, minus some. This table has roughly 42,000 clones, about 69% appearing once. Germline V gene lookup returns CDR1 MGHRA and CDR2 YSYEKL. V shed 3 bases and J shed 8 bases, with 10 bases lying between them. This CDR3 region has 13 residues. The chain carries TRBV4-1 and TRBJ1-4; TRBD1 is a possible D gene (6 bases). The TCR originated in a human donor with chronic lymphocytic leukemia. The sample in question was PBMCs, obtained after 24 months of ibrutinib treatment. This CDR3 is CASSHGQWEKLFF. In DNA, the CDR3 is TGCGCCAGCAGCCACGGACAGTGGGAAAAACTGTTTTTT.